This passage covers 30 T cell receptor beta chains from one sample sequenced in a study of blood T cell repertoires in COVID-19. Libraries were prepared by immunoSEQ multiplex PCR; TCRdb keeps only in-frame clonotypes and omits some of them. In the table there are some 77,000 clones, around 90% of which are singletons. Sequenced material: peripheral blood. These receptors came from a woman older than 75 with active or convalescent COVID-19.

The chain is built from TRBV6-5 and TRBJ2-7, with D unclear. Between the trimmed V and J ends, which lost 6 bases and 3 bases, there was a span of 12 bases. This CDR3 has 13 amino acids. Germline V CDR1 and CDR2: MNHEY, SVGAGI. DNA for the CDR3: TGTGCCAGCAGCCCCCCGGGTCGCTACGAGCAGTACTTC. Its translation is CASSPPGRYEQYF.

This rearrangement joins TRBV20-1 to TRBJ2-1; TRBD1 aligns across 7 bases. CDR3 length equals 11 residues. The V and J ends lost 6 bases and 13 bases, in that order; junction bases with no gene match: 9. CDR1 and CDR2 (germline): DFQATT, SNEGSKA (reference sequence). In DNA, the CDR3 is TGCAGTGCCACGACAGGGTCACAACAGTTCTTC. It specifies CSATTGSQQFF.

The V gene is TRBV10-3, the J gene TRBJ1-3, with 11 bases fitting TRBD1. Trimming removed 3 bases from V and 1 base from J; junction bases left unmatched: 5. In germline, CDR1 is ENHRY, CDR2 SYGVKD. The CDR3 loop spans 17 amino acids. CDR3 DNA sequence: TGTGCCATCAGTGAAGCCGGGACAGGGGGGTCTGGAAACACCATATATTTT. Residues: CAISEAGTGGSGNTIYF.

The rearrangement links TRBV3-1 (or the pseudogene TRBV3-2) to TRBJ1-1; TRBD1 is a possible D gene (5 bases). Germline CDR1 is LGHDT and CDR2 is YNNKEL (reference sequence). The CDR3 totals 14 residues. Trimming removed 4 bases from V and 5 bases from J, with 14 bases in between. The CDR3 protein is CASSPGGGVTEAFF. CDR3 DNA sequence: TGTGCCAGCAGCCCAGGTGGGGGGGTGACTGAAGCTTTCTTT.

This chain connects TRBV13 to TRBJ2-1; perhaps TRBD2 as D (6 bases). Trimming removed 8 bases at V and 2 bases at J, with 13 bases between. The CDR3 spans 14 residues. Germline V gene data show CDR1 as PRHDT and CDR2 as FYEKMQ (reference sequence). The DNA for the CDR3 is TGTGCCAGCTGGGGACTCGGCGCCTACAATGAGCAGTTCTTC. This translates into CASWGLGAYNEQFF.

This chain links TRBV5-4 with TRBJ2-3; 7 nucleotides align to TRBD2. CDR1 and CDR2 (germline): SGHNT, YYREEE (reference sequence). The trim removed 4 bases at V and 0 bases at J, leaving 5 bases unmatched. The CDR3 is made up of 15 amino acids. Here the CDR3 DNA reads TGTGCCAGCAGCCGGGACTACTCTAGCACAGATACGCAGTATTTT. Translating it yields CASSRDYSSTDTQYF. Full variable domain (rest looked up from reference TRBV5-4 and TRBJ2-3): ETGVTQSPTHLIKTRGQQVTLRCSSQSGHNTVSWYQQALGQGPQFIFQYYREEENGRGNFPPRFSGLQFPNYSSELNVNALELDDSALYLCASSRDYSSTDTQYFGPGTRLTVL.

The V gene is TRBV5-5, the J gene TRBJ2-6, with D perhaps TRBD1 (5 bases). Germline CDR1 SGHKS, CDR2 YYEKEE (reference sequence). V lost 1 base, J lost 11 bases, and 13 bases lay in between. The CDR3 covers 14 residues. The CDR3 bases are TGTGCCAGCAGCTTGACAGGTATCGAAGACGTCCTGACTTTC. Protein: CASSLTGIEDVLTF.

The rearrangement uses TRBV19 and TRBJ2-1, with 10 nucleotides matching TRBD2. Germline V CDR1 and CDR2: LNHDA, SQIVND (reference sequence). The V and J ends lost 5 bases and 5 bases, in that order; junction bases with no gene match: 6. The CDR3 is 15 amino acids. This CDR3 reads CASSLLAGSNNEQFF. CDR3 nucleotides: TGTGCCAGTAGTCTACTAGCGGGGTCTAACAATGAGCAGTTCTTC.

The chain joins TRBV2 to TRBJ1-2; D perhaps matches TRBD1 (6 bases). The V end was cut by 5 bases, the J end by 7 bases, with 17 bases between. Per germline, CDR1 SNHLY and CDR2 FYNNEI. The CDR3 covers 14 residues. CDR3 region: CASSSQGLFGGYTF. The CDR3, as DNA: TGTGCCAGCAGTTCACAGGGCCTCTTCGGTGGCTACACCTTC.

The chain couples TRBV6-5 to TRBJ1-2, with D possibly TRBD1 on 6 matching bases. This CDR3 is built from 13 residues. Trimming stripped 10 bases from V and 2 bases from J, with 14 bases between. Germline CDR1 reads MNHEY; CDR2 reads SVGAGI. CDR3 in DNA: TGTGCCATAGGACAGTTTAAGAACTATGGCTACACCTTC. This encodes CAIGQFKNYGYTF.

This CDR3 reads CASSVVAGNTEAFF. CDR3 nucleotide sequence: TGTGCCAGCAGCGTGGTGGCGGGAAACACTGAAGCTTTCTTT. The chain uses TRBV9 and TRBJ1-1; D is uncertain. Germline CDR1 is SGDLS and CDR2 is YYNGEE. The CDR3 has 14 amino acids. V lost 2 bases, J lost 2 bases, and 10 bases lay in between.

The rearrangement links TRBV20-1 to TRBJ2-1; a weak D match, TRBD2 (6 bases). V lost 3 bases to trimming and J lost 6 bases, with 18 bases between them. Germline lookup yields CDR1 DFQATT and CDR2 SNEGSKA (reference sequence). This CDR3 contains 15 residues. In DNA form, the CDR3 reads TGCAGTGCTAGTATAGCGGACCGGGCAAGCAATGAGCAGTTCTTC. Its protein is CSASIADRASNEQFF.

The chain combines TRBV5-1 with TRBJ2-2, with 7 nucleotides matching TRBD2. The CDR3 totals 15 residues. Germline V gene data show CDR1 as SGHRS and CDR2 as YFSETQ. V lost 2 bases to trimming and J lost 1 base; unmatched junction nucleotides: 2. This chain's CDR3 is CASSFSGGNTGELFF. The CDR3 nucleotides are TGCGCCAGCAGCTTCTCGGGAGGGAACACCGGGGAGCTGTTTTTT.

This clone was found once. The rearrangement uses TRBV7-9 and TRBJ2-5, with TRBD1 matching over 10 bases. The CDR3 totals 15 residues. The V and J ends lost 5 bases and 5 bases, in that order; junction bases with no gene match: 8. CDR1 SEHNR and CDR2 FQNEAQ come from the germline V gene (reference sequence). Here the CDR3 reads CASSPWTGGGETQYF. The CDR3 DNA reads TGTGCCAGCAGCCCTTGGACAGGGGGTGGTGAGACCCAGTACTTC.

In DNA form, the CDR3 reads TGTGCCAGCAGTTTTGGGACAGCCTACGAGCAGTACTTC. This encodes CASSFGTAYEQYF. This chain uses TRBV12-3 or TRBV12-4 with TRBJ2-7, with TRBD1 matching 7 bases. This CDR3 is built from 13 residues. V was clipped by 3 bases and J by 2 bases; unmatched bases: 1.

The genes are TRBV19 and TRBJ2-4; a possible D gene is TRBD2 (6 bases). Trimming pared 0 bases from V and 4 bases from J, leaving 13 bases between. CDR1 and CDR2 (germline): LNHDA, SQIVND (reference sequence). The CDR3 is 16 amino acids. The CDR3 loop reads CASSIDGGAKKNIQYF. DNA for the CDR3: TGTGCCAGTAGTATAGATGGAGGGGCGAAGAAAAACATTCAGTACTTC.

This chain's CDR3 is CASSLEGWEETQYF. The CDR3 nucleotides read TGTGCCAGCAGCTTGGAGGGCTGGGAGGAGACCCAGTACTTC. This rearrangement joins TRBV5-5 to TRBJ2-5, with D maybe TRBD2 (5 bases). Germline V gives CDR1 SGHKS, CDR2 YYEKEE (reference sequence). This CDR3 has 14 residues. V was clipped by 0 bases and J by 5 bases, with 11 bases between them.

This sequence joins TRBV20-1 and TRBJ1-1; D uncertain. V was cut by 3 bases and J by 2 bases, with 10 bases left in between. Germline V lookup: CDR1 DFQATT, CDR2 SNEGSKA (reference sequence). The CDR3 has 13 amino acids. The CDR3 DNA is TGCAGTGCTAGTGCACAGCTTAACACTGAAGCTTTCTTT. It specifies CSASAQLNTEAFF.

This chain joins TRBV2 and TRBJ2-5, with D unclear. Trimming shortened V by 5 bases and J by 1 base, and 11 bases separated the two germline ends. CDR1 is SNHLY, CDR2 FYNNEI, per germline. The CDR3 length is 14 residues. The CDR3 nucleotides are TGTGCCAGCAGTAGGTCCGGGTCCCAAGAGACCCAGTACTTC. Encoded protein: CASSRSGSQETQYF.

The chain employs TRBV2 and TRBJ2-1, with 7 bases that match TRBD2. In germline, CDR1 is SNHLY, CDR2 FYNNEI. This CDR3 contains 16 residues. V was clipped by 0 bases and J by 5 bases; unmatched bases: 7. The DNA of the CDR3 is TGTGCCAGCAGTGAAGCTCCGCGGGAGCTTAACAATGAGCAGTTCTTC. Its translation: CASSEAPRELNNEQFF.

The chain employs TRBV30 and TRBJ1-6; D uncertain. V was clipped by 7 bases and J by 9 bases, with 13 bases between them. This CDR3 spans 12 amino acids. CDR1 and CDR2 from the germline V gene are GTSNPN and SVGIG (reference sequence). In DNA form, the CDR3 reads TGTGCCTTCCAACCGGCGGTTTCACCCCTCCACTTT. It is translated as CAFQPAVSPLHF.

The rearrangement links TRBV18 to TRBJ1-4; 11 nucleotides line up with TRBD1. V lost 3 bases and J lost 10; bases outside the gene matches: 13. The germline V gene has CDR1 KGHSH and CDR2 LQKENI. CDR3 length: 17 residues. The CDR3 sequence is CASSPQNSDRGRGKLFF. In DNA form, the CDR3 reads TGTGCCAGCTCACCGCAAAACTCGGACAGGGGGCGAGGAAAACTGTTTTTT.

The chain couples TRBV7-2 to TRBJ1-1; 7 bases match TRBD1. CDR3 size: 14 residues. The germline V gene encodes CDR1 SGHTA and CDR2 FQGNSA. With V trimmed by 5 bases and J by 0 bases, 3 bases remained unmatched. The CDR3 loop reads CASSPGQLNTEAFF. The CDR3 DNA reads as TGTGCCAGCAGCCCGGGACAGTTGAACACTGAAGCTTTCTTT.

J is TRBJ2-1 and V is TRBV25-1; tentatively, D is TRBD2 (6 bases). CDR3 size: 16 residues. Germline lookup yields CDR1 MGHDK and CDR2 SYGVNS. V lost 7 bases, J lost 2 bases, and 18 bases lay in between. The CDR3 coding sequence is TGTGCCAGCATTTCGGACTACAATGCCGCCTACAATGAGCAGTTCTTC. As protein: CASISDYNAAYNEQFF.

CDR3 DNA: TGTGCCAGCAGCAGCTCGGGACACCCTAGGGAGCCCCAGCATTTT. It codes for CASSSSGHPREPQHF. The V gene is TRBV6-5, the J gene TRBJ1-5, with D maybe TRBD1 (6 bases). CDR1 and CDR2 from the germline V gene are MNHEY and SVGAGI. The V gene lost 6 bases and the J gene lost 8 bases, with 20 bases spanning the gap. The CDR3 contains 15 residues.

This chain links TRBV19 with TRBJ2-7; 8 bases align to TRBD2. There are 14 residues in the CDR3. V gave up 6 bases and J gave up 7 bases; unmatched junction bases: 11. The V gene's germline CDR1 is LNHDA and CDR2 SQIVND (reference sequence). The CDR3 bases are TGTGCCAGTAGGTTGGGACTAGACCACCCGGAGCAGTACTTC. It codes for CASRLGLDHPEQYF.

The chain couples TRBV2 to TRBJ2-6; possibly TRBD1 for D (6 bases). Germline V gene lookup returns CDR1 SNHLY and CDR2 FYNNEI. The V end lost 9 bases, the J end lost 2 bases, and 11 bases lay between the germline ends. The CDR3 runs to 14 residues. The CDR3, as DNA: TGTGCCAGTATTCCAGGGGCTGGGGCCAACGTCCTGACTTTC. Its translation: CASIPGAGANVLTF. The whole variable domain, filled in from reference TRBV2 and TRBJ2-6, reads EPEVTQTPSHQVTQMGQEVILRCVPISNHLYFYWYRQILGQKVEFLVSFYNNEISEKSEIFDDQFSVERPDGSNFTLKIRSTKLEDSAMYFCASIPGAGANVLTFGAGSRLTVL.

The chain couples TRBV24-1 to TRBJ2-7; TRBD1 matches 9 bases. CDR3 size: 15 residues. V was clipped by 2 bases and J by 3 bases; unmatched bases: 4. Per germline, CDR1 KGHDR and CDR2 SFDVKD. Written as DNA, the CDR3 is TGTGCCACCAGTGATTCCCGACAGGGGGACTACGAGCAGTACTTC. As protein: CATSDSRQGDYEQYF.

Here the CDR3 reads CASGLVGRVNEQFF. CDR3 nucleotides: TGTGCTAGTGGTTTGGTGGGCAGGGTCAATGAGCAGTTCTTC. The chain has TRBV12-5 and TRBJ2-1; TRBD1 might be the D (5 bases). The V and J ends lost 0 bases and 6 bases respectively, with 9 bases between them. CDR3 length: 14 amino acids. Germline CDR1 is LGHNT and CDR2 is FRNRAP.

V and J are TRBV19 and TRBJ2-7; perhaps TRBD1 as D (6 bases). This CDR3 has 16 amino acids. V was pared by 5 bases and J by 0 bases, with 17 bases between. The germline gives CDR1 LNHDA, CDR2 SQIVND (reference sequence). CDR3 in DNA: TGTGCCAGTAGTGCCTCTACAGGACAGTCCTCCTACGAGCAGTACTTC. Amino acids: CASSASTGQSSYEQYF.